These T cell receptor beta chains were read from a single sample in a study of T cells expressing NK-cell markers. TCRdb reprocessed the 5' RACE reads; each CDR3 protein has one entry and no DNA is given. The table lists 400,000 to 550,000 distinct CDR3 sequences. The sample consisted of blood T cells: a sorted CD56 or NKG2C T cell subset, CD4+ or CD8+ T cells, or bulk PBMC T cells (not recorded which). The origin of the receptors is a woman aged 18 to 75 in good health. Both conserved end residues are part of each CDR3.

TRBJ2-1 TRBV20-1 CSATGLAGGNEQFF
TRBJ1-1 TRBV5-4 CASSLRATSTEAFF
TRBJ2-1 TRBV11-1 CASSLLAGEHPRAYNEQFF
TRBJ1-2 TRBV7-9 CASSVGPGYTF
TRBJ2-5 TRBV12-3/TRBV12-4 CASSPRQGGTQYF
TRBJ2-3 TRBV2 CASRGINTDTQYF
TRBJ2-3 TRBV7-2 CASSLGVGRVTDTQYF
TRBJ1-5 TRBV12-3/TRBV12-4 CASVEASNQPQHF
TRBJ1-1 TRBV5-4 CASSFFLSEAFF
TRBJ2-1 TRBV15 CATSSRGYAYNEQFF
TRBJ2-3 TRBV20-1 CSASGGAGCRGDTQYF
TRBJ1-1 TRBV18 CASSPSLYTEAFF
TRBJ2-7 TRBV25-1 CASRGTSGYYEQYF
TRBJ2-7 TRBV29-1 CSVEDRGSYEQYF
TRBJ2-1 TRBV7-3 CASSFRFGGESGDEQFF
TRBJ2-2 TRBV5-6 CASSLELAGVTGELFF
TRBJ2-7 TRBV18 CASSPPGQGGNEQYF
TRBJ2-5 TRBV15 CATSSGGEIETQYF
TRBJ1-3 TRBV6-5 CASSYSWGNTIYF
TRBJ1-1 TRBV19 CASSIDRWGTEAFF
TRBJ2-7 TRBV14 CASSQGLWQGSYEQYF
TRBJ2-2 TRBV11-2 CASSRTTAGRGGELFF
TRBJ1-1 TRBV11-2 CASSSGVNTEAFF
TRBJ1-2 TRBV20-1 CSARDGYGYTF
TRBJ2-4 TRBV2 CASSEMERVSDIQYF
TRBJ2-3 TRBV20-1 CSAEQGADTQYF
TRBJ2-5 TRBV18 CASSTRQGGYQETQYF
TRBJ2-2 TRBV5-6 CASSLDYTGELFF
TRBJ2-3 TRBV12-3/TRBV12-4 CASSSNSGFADTQYF
TRBJ1-5 TRBV4-1 CASSPLTGGNQPQHF
TRBJ1-2 TRBV5-6 CASSLAKAPGGYTF
TRBJ1-1 TRBV3-1 CASSQVTLNTEAFF
TRBJ1-2 TRBV25-1 CASRPPPGQPYGYTF
TRBJ2-4 TRBV4-3 CASSQEVPPGGADIQYF
TRBJ2-4 TRBV21-1 CASSTRPGTRVKNIQYF
TRBJ2-5 TRBV14 CASSLMGGSRQETQYF
TRBJ2-3 TRBV6-1 CASRDFKSDTQYF
TRBJ2-1 TRBV7-9 CASRVSRGHDNEQFF
TRBJ2-5 TRBV5-4 CASIDSQETQYF
TRBJ2-7 TRBV6-8 CASSQISGEQYF
TRBJ2-2 TRBV5-6 CATRRRVNTGELFF
TRBJ2-1 TRBV11-3 CASSSGQGDWDEQFF
TRBJ2-3 TRBV20-1 CSGDKAGHTDTQYF
TRBJ2-5 TRBV18 CASSPHAGKETQYF
TRBJ1-2 TRBV7-9 CASSRQQGTYGYTF
TRBJ2-7 TRBV20-1 CSALGLPKAYEQYF